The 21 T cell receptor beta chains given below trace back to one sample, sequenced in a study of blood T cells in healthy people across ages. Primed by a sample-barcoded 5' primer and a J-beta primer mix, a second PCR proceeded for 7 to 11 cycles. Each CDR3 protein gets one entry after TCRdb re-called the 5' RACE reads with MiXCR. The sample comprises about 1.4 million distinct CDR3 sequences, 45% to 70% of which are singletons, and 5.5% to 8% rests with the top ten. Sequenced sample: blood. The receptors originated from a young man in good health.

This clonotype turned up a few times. Here the CDR3 DNA reads TGCAGTGCTTATGACGCAAGTGAGCAGTTCTTC. It encodes CSAYDASEQFF. The V gene is TRBV20-1, the J gene TRBJ2-1; no firm D call. The CDR3 is 11 amino acids. Germline V gene lookup returns CDR1 DFQATT and CDR2 SNEGSKA (reference sequence). V shed 5 bases and J shed 9 bases, with 11 bases lying between them.

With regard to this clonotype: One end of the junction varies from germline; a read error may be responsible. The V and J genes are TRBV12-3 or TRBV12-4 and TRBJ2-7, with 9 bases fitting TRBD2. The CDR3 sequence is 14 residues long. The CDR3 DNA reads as TGTGCCAGCACCAACGGACTAGCGCCCTACGGGCAGTACTTC. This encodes CASTNGLAPYGQYF.

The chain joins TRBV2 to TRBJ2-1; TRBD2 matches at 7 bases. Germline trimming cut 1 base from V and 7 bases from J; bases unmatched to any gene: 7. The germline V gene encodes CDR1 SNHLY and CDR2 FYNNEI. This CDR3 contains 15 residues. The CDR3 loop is CASSEGRGVGNEQFF. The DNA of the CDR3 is TGTGCCAGCAGTGAAGGCCGGGGGGTCGGGAATGAGCAGTTCTTC.

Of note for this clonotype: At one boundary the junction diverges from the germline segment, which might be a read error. DNA of the CDR3: TGCAGTGCTAAAGATATTGACAGCTACAAGCAGTACTTC. It specifies CSAKDIDSYKQYF. The chain recombines TRBV20-1 with TRBJ2-7; the D gene is possibly TRBD1 (5 bases). The CDR3 has 13 residues. Per the germline V gene, CDR1 is DFQATT and CDR2 is SNEGSKA (reference sequence).

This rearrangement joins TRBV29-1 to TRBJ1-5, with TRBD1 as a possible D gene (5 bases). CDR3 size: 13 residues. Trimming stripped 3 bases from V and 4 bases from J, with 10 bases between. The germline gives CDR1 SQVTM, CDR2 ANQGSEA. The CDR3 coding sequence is TGCAGCGTTGAGTCTGGGGCTAATCAGCCCCAGCATTTT. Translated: CSVESGANQPQHF. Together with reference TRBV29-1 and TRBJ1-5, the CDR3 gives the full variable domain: SAVISQKPSRDICQRGTSLTIQCQVDSQVTMMFWYRQQPGQSLTLIATANQGSEATYESGFVIDKFPISRPNLTFSTLTVSNMSPEDSSIYLCSVESGANQPQHFGDGTRLSIL.

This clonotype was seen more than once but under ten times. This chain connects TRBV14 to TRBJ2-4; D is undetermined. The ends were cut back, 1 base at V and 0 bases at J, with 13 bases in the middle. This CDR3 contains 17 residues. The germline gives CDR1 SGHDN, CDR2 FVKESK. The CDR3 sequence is CASSQVLGAGAKNIQYF. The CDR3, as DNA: TGTGCCAGCAGCCAAGTTCTCGGCGCTGGAGCCAAAAACATTCAGTACTTC.

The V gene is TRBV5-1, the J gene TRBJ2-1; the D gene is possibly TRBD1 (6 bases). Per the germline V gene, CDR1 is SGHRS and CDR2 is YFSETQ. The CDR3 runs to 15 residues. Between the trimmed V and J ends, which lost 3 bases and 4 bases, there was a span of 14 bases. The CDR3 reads CASSSTGHQYNEQFF. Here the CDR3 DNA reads TGCGCCAGCAGCTCTACGGGACACCAATACAATGAGCAGTTCTTC. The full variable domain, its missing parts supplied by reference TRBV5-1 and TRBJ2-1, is KAGVTQTPRYLIKTRGQQVTLSCSPISGHRSVSWYQQTPGQGLQFLFEYFSETQRNKGNFPGRFSGRQFSNSRSEMNVSTLELGDSALYLCASSSTGHQYNEQFFGPGTRLTVL.

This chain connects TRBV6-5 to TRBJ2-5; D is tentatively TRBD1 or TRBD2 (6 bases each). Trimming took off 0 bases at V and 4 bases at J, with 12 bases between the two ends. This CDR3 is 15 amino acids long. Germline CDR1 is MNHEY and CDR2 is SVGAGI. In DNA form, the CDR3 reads TGTGCCAGCAGTTACTCGACCGGGGGCCGAGAGACCCAGTACTTC. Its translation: CASSYSTGGRETQYF.

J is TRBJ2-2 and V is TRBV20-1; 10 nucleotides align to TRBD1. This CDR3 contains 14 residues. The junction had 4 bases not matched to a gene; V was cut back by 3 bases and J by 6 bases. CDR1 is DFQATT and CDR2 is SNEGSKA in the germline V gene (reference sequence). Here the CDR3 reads CSARTGGYAGELFF. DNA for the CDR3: TGCAGTGCTAGGACAGGGGGCTATGCCGGGGAGCTGTTTTTT.

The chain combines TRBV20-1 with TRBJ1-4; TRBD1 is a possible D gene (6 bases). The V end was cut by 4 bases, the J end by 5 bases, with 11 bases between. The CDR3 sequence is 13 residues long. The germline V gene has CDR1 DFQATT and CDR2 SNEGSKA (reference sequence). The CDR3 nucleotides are TGCAGTGCTAAACAGGGCCTCAATGAAAAACTGTTTTTT. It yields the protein CSAKQGLNEKLFF.

CDR3 coding DNA: TGCAGCGCTAGGGACTCCTCGCCCGCTGGGGCCAACGTCCTGACTTTC. Its protein product is CSARDSSPAGANVLTF. The rearrangement uses TRBV29-1 and TRBJ2-6; maybe TRBD2 (6 bases). The CDR3 is made up of 16 amino acids. V gave up 7 bases and J gave up 2 bases, with 18 bases separating them. The germline V gene has CDR1 SQVTM and CDR2 ANQGSEA.

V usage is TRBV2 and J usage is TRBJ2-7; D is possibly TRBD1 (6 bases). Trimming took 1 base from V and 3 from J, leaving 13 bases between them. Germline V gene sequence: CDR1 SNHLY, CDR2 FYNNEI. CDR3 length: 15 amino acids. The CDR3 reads CASSEGAGAFYEQYF. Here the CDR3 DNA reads TGTGCCAGCAGTGAAGGGGCAGGGGCCTTCTACGAGCAGTACTTC.

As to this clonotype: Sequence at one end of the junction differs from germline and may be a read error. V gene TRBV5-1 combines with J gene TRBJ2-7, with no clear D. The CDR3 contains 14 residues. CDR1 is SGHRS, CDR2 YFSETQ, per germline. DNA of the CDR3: TGCGCCAGCTGCTTGGCCCCGGAAGGATACGAGCAGTACTTC. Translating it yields CASCLAPEGYEQYF.

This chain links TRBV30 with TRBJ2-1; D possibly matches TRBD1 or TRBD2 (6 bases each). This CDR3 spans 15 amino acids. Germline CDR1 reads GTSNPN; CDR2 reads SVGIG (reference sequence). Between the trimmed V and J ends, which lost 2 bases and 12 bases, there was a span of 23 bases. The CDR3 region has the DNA TGTGCCTGGAGTCCCATACGACCGGACAGAGCGGGGCAGTTCTTC. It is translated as CAWSPIRPDRAGQFF.

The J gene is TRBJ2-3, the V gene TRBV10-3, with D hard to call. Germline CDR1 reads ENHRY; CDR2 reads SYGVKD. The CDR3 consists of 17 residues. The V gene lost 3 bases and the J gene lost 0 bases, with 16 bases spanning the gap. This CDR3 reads CAISDPGDPVSTDTQYF. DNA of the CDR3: TGTGCCATCAGTGACCCGGGTGACCCCGTTAGCACAGATACGCAGTATTTT.

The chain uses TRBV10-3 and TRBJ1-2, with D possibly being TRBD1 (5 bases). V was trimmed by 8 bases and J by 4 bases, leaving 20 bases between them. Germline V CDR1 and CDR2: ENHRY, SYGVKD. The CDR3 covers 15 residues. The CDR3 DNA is TGTGCCATCGCAGGAGATCTGACAGTATCCTATGGCTACACCTTC. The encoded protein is CAIAGDLTVSYGYTF.

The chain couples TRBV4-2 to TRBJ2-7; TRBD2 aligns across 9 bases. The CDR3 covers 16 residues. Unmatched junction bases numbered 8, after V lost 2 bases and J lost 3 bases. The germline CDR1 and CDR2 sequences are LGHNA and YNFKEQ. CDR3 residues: CASSQTISGGHYEQYF. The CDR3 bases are TGTGCCAGCAGCCAAACGATTAGCGGGGGACACTACGAGCAGTACTTC.

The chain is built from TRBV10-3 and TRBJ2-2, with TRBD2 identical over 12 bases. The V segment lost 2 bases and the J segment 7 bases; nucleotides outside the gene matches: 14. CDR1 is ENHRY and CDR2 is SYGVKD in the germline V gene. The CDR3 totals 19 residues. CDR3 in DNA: TGTGCCATCAGTGAGACCAAGAAATCTAGCGGGAGGGCCATCGGGGAGCTGTTTTTT. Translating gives CAISETKKSSGRAIGELFF.

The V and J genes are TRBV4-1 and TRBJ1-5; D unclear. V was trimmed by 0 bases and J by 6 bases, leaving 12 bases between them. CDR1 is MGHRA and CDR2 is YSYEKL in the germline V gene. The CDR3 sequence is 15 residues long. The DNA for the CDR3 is TGCGCCAGCAGCCAAGAAATAACAGCCACTCAGCCCCAGCATTTT. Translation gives CASSQEITATQPQHF.

The CDR3 region is CAISRDSPGVQPQHF. CDR3 coding DNA: TGTGCCATCAGTAGGGACAGTCCAGGAGTTCAGCCCCAGCATTTT. The chain joins TRBV10-3 to TRBJ1-5, with 7 bases lining up with TRBD1. Germline V gives CDR1 ENHRY, CDR2 SYGVKD. Trimming took 5 bases from V and 6 from J; bases not matched to a gene: 10. This CDR3 contains 15 residues.

This CDR3 reads CASSPQSWETQYF. DNA of the CDR3: TGTGCCAGCAGCCCTCAGAGTTGGGAGACCCAGTACTTC. This chain links TRBV11-2 with TRBJ2-7; no clear D. Judging by the DNA end, TRBJ2-5 fits better; the J call may be wrong. Germline values: CDR1 SGHAT, CDR2 FQNNGV. There are 13 residues in the CDR3.